This entry lists 26 T cell receptor beta chains sequenced from one sample in a study of T cell responses to AZD1222 COVID-19 vaccine. Libraries were prepared by immunoSEQ multiplex PCR; TCRdb keeps only in-frame clonotypes and omits some of them. Of roughly 55,000 clones listed, roughly nine tenths are singletons. The source was peripheral blood, collected on day 0 of AZD1222 vaccination. The receptor source for this set is an adult in good health.

V and J are TRBV5-4 and TRBJ2-7; D not certain. Per the germline V gene, CDR1 is SGHNT and CDR2 is YYREEE (reference sequence). V lost 0 bases to trimming and J lost 6 bases, with 10 bases between them. The CDR3 sequence is 13 residues long. For the CDR3, the DNA is TGTGCCAGCAGCTTGGACCCGGGCGCCGAGCAGTACTTC. Translated, it gives CASSLDPGAEQYF.

V usage is TRBV6-1 and J usage is TRBJ2-1; no definite D call. The germline V gene encodes CDR1 MNHNS and CDR2 SASEGT. The CDR3 loop spans 16 amino acids. V was pared by 2 bases and J by 0 bases, with 11 bases between. Here the CDR3 reads CASSEKSRSSYNEQFF. Written as DNA, the CDR3 is TGTGCCAGCAGTGAAAAGAGCAGGAGCTCCTACAATGAGCAGTTCTTC.

This clone was detected once. Other DNA sequences in the sample encode the same CDR3. The chain joins TRBV18 to TRBJ1-1; no definite D call. CDR1 and CDR2 from the germline V gene are KGHSH and LQKENI. Trimming took off 0 bases at V and 0 bases at J, with 5 bases between the two ends. This CDR3 has 14 amino acids. The DNA of the CDR3 is TGTGCCAGCTCACCACCCGGATTGAACACTGAAGCTTTCTTT. This translates into CASSPPGLNTEAFF.

The chain links TRBV19 to TRBJ2-1; 11 nucleotides match TRBD2. CDR3 size: 14 residues. CDR1 is LNHDA and CDR2 is SQIVND in the germline V gene (reference sequence). The junction had 6 bases not matched to a gene; V was cut back by 10 bases and J by 4 bases. In DNA form, the CDR3 reads TGTGCCACTGAACTAGCGGGAGTTTACAATGAGCAGTTCTTC. Its translation is CATELAGVYNEQFF.

This chain links TRBV19 with TRBJ1-1; 10 bases are a match to TRBD1. In germline, CDR1 is LNHDA, CDR2 SQIVND (reference sequence). The CDR3 contains 12 residues. With V trimmed by 6 bases and J by 11 bases, 6 bases remained unmatched. CDR3 residues: CASRPGQGKAFF. The CDR3 DNA reads TGTGCCAGTAGACCGGGACAGGGGAAGGCTTTCTTT.

The V and J genes are TRBV5-6 and TRBJ1-2; the D gene is possibly TRBD1 (6 bases). The CDR3 spans 16 residues. The V gene's germline CDR1 is SGHDT and CDR2 YYEEEE. Trimming left V 1 base short and J 6 bases short, with 19 bases between. The CDR3 spells CASSLLRDTDYNGYTF. CDR3 coding DNA: TGTGCCAGCAGCTTGTTGAGGGACACCGACTACAATGGCTACACCTTC. The whole variable domain, filled in from reference TRBV5-6 and TRBJ1-2, reads DAGVTQSPTHLIKTRGQQVTLRCSPKSGHDTVSWYQQALGQGPQFIFQYYEEEERQRGNFPDRFSGHQFPNYSSELNVNALLLGDSALYLCASSLLRDTDYNGYTFGSGTRLTVV.

The J gene is TRBJ2-7, the V gene TRBV9, with 10 bases that match TRBD2. This CDR3 is built from 14 residues. V was pared by 4 bases and J by 3 bases, with 4 bases of the junction left unmatched. Germline CDR1 SGDLS, CDR2 YYNGEE. CDR3 loop: CASSISSGSYEQYF. CDR3 nucleotide sequence: TGTGCCAGCAGCATATCTAGCGGGAGCTACGAGCAGTACTTC.

The chain couples TRBV7-3 to TRBJ2-2, with TRBD1 matching over 10 bases. The CDR3 is 18 residues long. CDR1 SGHTA and CDR2 FQGTGA come from the germline V gene. The V gene end was trimmed by 1 base and the J gene end by 6 bases; junction bases not matched to a gene: 11. For the CDR3, the DNA is TGTGCCAGCAGCTTAAGGGCCGGGACAGGGGCTCTCGCCGGGGAGCTGTTTTTT. Its protein is CASSLRAGTGALAGELFF.

In DNA, the CDR3 is TGTGCCAGCAGCAGAAGAGCGGGGGCCATGGGCACAGATACGCAGTATTTT. Translation gives CASSRRAGAMGTDTQYF. This chain joins TRBV3-1 (or the pseudogene TRBV3-2) and TRBJ2-3; 8 bases fit TRBD2. There are 17 residues in the CDR3. V shed 5 bases, J shed 1 base, and the junction held 11 bases outside the gene matches. CDR1 is LGHDT, CDR2 YNNKEL, per germline (reference sequence).

The chain combines TRBV6-1 with TRBJ1-4, with 7 bases aligning to TRBD1. V was clipped by 1 base and J by 1 base; unmatched bases: 9. The germline V gene has CDR1 MNHNS and CDR2 SASEGT. This CDR3 is built from 18 residues. In nucleotides, the CDR3 is TGTGCCAGCAGTGAAGGACAGGGACGGAGGCGAACTAATGAAAAACTGTTTTTT. Protein product: CASSEGQGRRRTNEKLFF.

The chain uses TRBV10-3 and TRBJ2-5, with 12 nucleotides matching TRBD2. This CDR3 contains 14 residues. CDR1 ENHRY and CDR2 SYGVKD come from the germline V gene. V lost 8 bases to trimming and J lost 4 bases; unmatched junction nucleotides: 5. The CDR3 DNA follows: TGTGCCATCGGACTAGCGGGGAGCGGAGAGACCCAGTACTTC. Translation gives CAIGLAGSGETQYF.

The J gene is TRBJ2-5, the V gene TRBV28, with D unresolved. The CDR3 spans 14 residues. Germline V CDR1 and CDR2: MDHEN, SYDVKM. The V gene lost 5 bases and the J gene lost 0 bases, with 10 bases spanning the gap. This CDR3 is CASSPLQYQETQYF. CDR3 in DNA: TGTGCCAGCAGTCCACTTCAATACCAAGAGACCCAGTACTTC.

This clone was seen a few times. The chain is built from TRBV5-4 and TRBJ2-2; the match to TRBD2 covers 7 bases. V lost 4 bases to trimming and J lost 3 bases; unmatched junction nucleotides: 6. Germline values: CDR1 SGHNT, CDR2 YYREEE (reference sequence). The CDR3 totals 15 residues. The DNA of the CDR3 is TGTGCCAGCAGCGCCGGGAGGACCTACACCGGGGAGCTGTTTTTT. It specifies CASSAGRTYTGELFF.

V usage is TRBV27 and J usage is TRBJ2-1; 8 bases align to TRBD2. This CDR3 has 14 residues. The V gene end was trimmed by 6 bases and the J gene end by 4 bases; junction bases not matched to a gene: 5. Germline CDR1 reads MNHEY; CDR2 reads SMNVEV (reference sequence). This CDR3 is CASRTSASYNEQFF. The CDR3, as DNA: TGTGCCAGCAGGACTAGCGCGTCTTACAATGAGCAGTTCTTC.

This clone was counted a single time. The chain couples TRBV6-5 to TRBJ1-4, with D perhaps TRBD1 (5 bases). Between the trimmed V and J ends, which lost 6 bases and 8 bases, there was a span of 7 bases. The CDR3 has 11 amino acids. The germline V gene encodes CDR1 MNHEY and CDR2 SVGAGI. The CDR3 bases are TGTGCCAGCAGGGGGGGGGAAAAACTGTTTTTT. This codes for CASRGGEKLFF.

The chain uses TRBV14 and TRBJ2-3; D may match TRBD1 or TRBD2 (5 bases each). The ends were cut back, 4 bases at V and 2 bases at J, with 7 bases in the middle. The V gene's germline CDR1 is SGHDN and CDR2 FVKESK. The CDR3 extends over 13 amino acids. CDR3 protein: CASSRDHTDTQYF. The CDR3 DNA sequence: TGTGCCAGCAGCCGGGACCACACAGATACGCAGTATTTT.

This chain uses TRBV14 with TRBJ2-7; D perhaps matches TRBD2 (5 bases). The CDR3 runs 17 residues. V was shortened by 1 base and J by 2 bases, with 18 bases between the two germline ends. Germline V gene sequence: CDR1 SGHDN, CDR2 FVKESK. This chain's CDR3 is CASSQVSGPSYTYEQYF. The DNA for the CDR3 is TGTGCCAGCAGCCAAGTTTCGGGCCCTAGCTACACCTACGAGCAGTACTTC.

The chain links TRBV3-1 (or the pseudogene TRBV3-2) to TRBJ2-3, with 8 bases matching TRBD2. J gave up 2 bases and V 2 bases, and 3 bases lay outside the gene matches. The CDR3 runs to 15 residues. Germline loops: CDR1 LGHDT, CDR2 YNNKEL (reference sequence). Here the CDR3 reads CASSQQLAATDTQYF. The CDR3 nucleotides read TGTGCCAGCAGCCAACAACTAGCGGCCACAGATACGCAGTATTTT.

This rearrangement joins TRBV5-1 to TRBJ2-7; 7 bases match TRBD1. V shed 4 bases, J shed 5 bases, and the junction held 15 bases outside the gene matches. This CDR3 is built from 16 residues. CDR1 and CDR2 (germline): SGHRS, YFSETQ. For the CDR3, the DNA is TGCGCCAGCAGCGTACAGGGGAACCCCGATGGGGACGAGCAGTACTTC. Encoded protein: CASSVQGNPDGDEQYF. The complete variable domain, with remaining parts taken from reference TRBV5-1 and TRBJ2-7, reads KAGVTQTPRYLIKTRGQQVTLSCSPISGHRSVSWYQQTPGQGLQFLFEYFSETQRNKGNFPGRFSGRQFSNSRSEMNVSTLELGDSALYLCASSVQGNPDGDEQYFGPGTRLTVT.

This chain connects TRBV12-3 or TRBV12-4 to TRBJ2-7; D is perhaps TRBD1 (6 bases). The CDR3 sequence is 13 residues long. Between the trimmed V and J ends, which lost 6 bases and 2 bases, there was a span of 11 bases. The CDR3 is CASRPTGTYEQYF. The DNA for the CDR3 is TGTGCCAGCAGGCCTACAGGGACCTACGAGCAGTACTTC.

This clone has only a few counts. This sequence joins TRBV5-1 and TRBJ2-3; no clear D. The CDR3 contains 11 residues. Germline V lookup: CDR1 SGHRS, CDR2 YFSETQ. With 7 bases removed from V and 5 bases from J, the gap between germline ends came to 8 bases. Here the CDR3 reads CASWDGDTQYF. The CDR3 DNA is TGCGCCAGCTGGGATGGAGATACGCAGTATTTT.

The CDR3 protein is CATSAGGPYNEQFF. The CDR3 DNA follows: TGTGCCACCAGCGCTGGAGGCCCCTACAATGAGCAGTTCTTC. V and J are TRBV15 and TRBJ2-1; D is possibly TRBD2 (5 bases). Germline V CDR1 and CDR2: LNHNV, YYDKDF (reference sequence). This CDR3 has 14 residues. Between the trimmed V and J ends, which lost 5 bases and 2 bases, there was a span of 10 bases.

The V gene is TRBV5-1, the J gene TRBJ2-2, with a weak D call TRBD2 (5 bases). CDR3 length: 14 amino acids. The V and J ends lost 4 bases and 3 bases respectively, with 10 bases between them. CDR1 is SGHRS and CDR2 is YFSETQ in the germline V gene. CDR3: CASSPDFHTGELFF. CDR3 DNA sequence: TGCGCCAGCAGCCCGGACTTCCACACCGGGGAGCTGTTTTTT.

The J gene is TRBJ1-1, the V gene TRBV5-1; D remains ambiguous. Trimming took 0 bases from V and 2 from J, leaving 11 bases between them. From germline, CDR1 is SGHRS and CDR2 YFSETQ. The CDR3 is 15 residues long. The DNA of the CDR3 is TGCGCCAGCAGCTTGGGAGTCGGGCCAAACACTGAAGCTTTCTTT. This codes for CASSLGVGPNTEAFF.

The chain links TRBV3-1 (or the pseudogene TRBV3-2) to TRBJ1-4; no firm D call. The V end was cut by 0 bases, the J end by 0 bases, with 11 bases between. CDR1 LGHDT and CDR2 YNNKEL come from the germline V gene (reference sequence). CDR3 length: 17 residues. The CDR3 spells CASSQDYDTTTNEKLFF. The CDR3 DNA reads TGTGCCAGCAGCCAAGATTATGACACCACAACTAATGAAAAACTGTTTTTT.

The rearrangement uses TRBV24-1 and TRBJ1-2; D is unresolved. The germline gives CDR1 KGHDR, CDR2 SFDVKD. Trimming stripped 5 bases from V and 9 bases from J, with 9 bases between. The CDR3 length is 11 residues. As DNA, the CDR3 is TGTGCCACCAGTGGAGGGTTGAGCTACACCTTC. It is translated as CATSGGLSYTF.